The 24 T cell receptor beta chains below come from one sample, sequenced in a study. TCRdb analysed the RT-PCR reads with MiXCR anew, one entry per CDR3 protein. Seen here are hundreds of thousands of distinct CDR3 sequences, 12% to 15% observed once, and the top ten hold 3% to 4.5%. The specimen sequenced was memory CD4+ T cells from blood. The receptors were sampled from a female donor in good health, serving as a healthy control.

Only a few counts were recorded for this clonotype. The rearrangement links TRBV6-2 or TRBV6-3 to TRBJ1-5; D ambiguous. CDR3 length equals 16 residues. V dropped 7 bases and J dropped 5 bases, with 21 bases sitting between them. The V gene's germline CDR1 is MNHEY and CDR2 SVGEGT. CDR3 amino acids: CASTGPSDLDYQPQHF. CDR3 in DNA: TGTGCCAGCACCGGTCCGTCAGATCTAGATTATCAGCCCCAGCATTTT.

CDR3 sequence (DNA): TGTGCCAGCAGCGTAGGACGGAACACTGAAGCTTTCTTT. Translated, it gives CASSVGRNTEAFF. The chain employs TRBV9 and TRBJ1-1; D remains ambiguous. The V gene's germline CDR1 is SGDLS and CDR2 YYNGEE. The CDR3 length is 13 residues. V gave up 0 bases and J gave up 1 base, with 4 bases separating them.

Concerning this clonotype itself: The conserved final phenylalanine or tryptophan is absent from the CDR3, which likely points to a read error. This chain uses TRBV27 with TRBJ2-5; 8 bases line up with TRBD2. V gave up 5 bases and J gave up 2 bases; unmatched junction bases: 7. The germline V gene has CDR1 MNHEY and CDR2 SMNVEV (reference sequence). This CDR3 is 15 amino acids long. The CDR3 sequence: CASSPTSGPQETQYS. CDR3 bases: TGTGCCAGCAGTCCAACTAGCGGCCCTCAAGAGACCCAGTACTCC.

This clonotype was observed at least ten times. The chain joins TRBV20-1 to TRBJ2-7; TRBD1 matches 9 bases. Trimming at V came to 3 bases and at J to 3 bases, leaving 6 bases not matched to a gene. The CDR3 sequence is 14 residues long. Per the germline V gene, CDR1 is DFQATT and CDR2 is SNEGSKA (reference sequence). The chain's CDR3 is CSARRGTGNYEQYF. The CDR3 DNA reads TGCAGTGCTAGGCGGGGGACAGGGAACTACGAGCAGTACTTC.

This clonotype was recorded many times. The CDR3 bases are TGTGCCAGCAGATCCGTAGTCCTCCGTAGGGATGAGCAGTTCTTC. This translates into CASRSVVLRRDEQFF. The rearrangement uses TRBV6-5 and TRBJ2-1; D ambiguous. V shed 6 bases and J shed 8 bases, with 20 bases lying between them. The CDR3 is made up of 15 amino acids. Germline values: CDR1 MNHEY, CDR2 SVGAGI.

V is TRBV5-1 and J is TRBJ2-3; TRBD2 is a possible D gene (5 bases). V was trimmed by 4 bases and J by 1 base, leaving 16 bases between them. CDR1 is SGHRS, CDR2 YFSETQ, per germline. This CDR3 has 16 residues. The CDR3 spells CASSPLMQRGTDTQYF. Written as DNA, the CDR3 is TGCGCCAGCAGCCCTTTGATGCAGAGGGGCACAGATACGCAGTATTTT.

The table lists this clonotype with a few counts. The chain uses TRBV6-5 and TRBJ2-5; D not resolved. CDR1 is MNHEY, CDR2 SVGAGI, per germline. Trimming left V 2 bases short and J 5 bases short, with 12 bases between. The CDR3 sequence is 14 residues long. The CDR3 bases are TGTGCCAGCAGTTACACGATGCAGTCGGAGACCCAGTACTTC. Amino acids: CASSYTMQSETQYF.

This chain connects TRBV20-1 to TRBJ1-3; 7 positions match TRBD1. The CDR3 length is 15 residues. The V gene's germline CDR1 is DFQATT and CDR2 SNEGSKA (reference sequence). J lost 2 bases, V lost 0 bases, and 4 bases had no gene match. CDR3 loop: CSARDGGQAGNTIYF. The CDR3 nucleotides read TGCAGTGCTAGAGATGGAGGACAGGCTGGAAACACCATATATTTT.

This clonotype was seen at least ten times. The CDR3 sequence: CASSLAANEQFF. The CDR3 nucleotides read TGTGCCAGCAGTTTAGCCGCGAATGAGCAGTTCTTC. J is TRBJ2-1 and V is TRBV12-3 or TRBV12-4, with unresolved D. The CDR3 sequence is 12 residues long. The ends were cut back, 0 bases at V and 7 bases at J, with 4 bases in the middle.

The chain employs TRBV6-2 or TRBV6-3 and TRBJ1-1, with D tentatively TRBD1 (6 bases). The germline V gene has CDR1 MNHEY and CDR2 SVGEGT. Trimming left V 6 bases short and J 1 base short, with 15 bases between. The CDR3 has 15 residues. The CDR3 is CASREGGPRNTEAFF. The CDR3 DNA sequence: TGTGCCAGCAGGGAGGGGGGACCACGGAACACTGAAGCTTTCTTT.

The CDR3 DNA sequence: TGTGCCAGTACCGCGAGCTCTGGGGCCAACGTCCTGACTTTC. Its translation: CASTASSGANVLTF. J is TRBJ2-6 and V is TRBV19; D uncertain. V gave up 7 bases and J gave up 0 bases, with 7 bases separating them. The CDR3 has 14 amino acids. Looked up from germline, CDR1 is LNHDA and CDR2 is SQIVND (reference sequence).

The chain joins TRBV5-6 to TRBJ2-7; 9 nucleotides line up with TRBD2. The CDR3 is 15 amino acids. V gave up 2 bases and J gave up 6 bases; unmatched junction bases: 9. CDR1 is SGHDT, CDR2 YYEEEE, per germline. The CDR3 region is CASSFVAGVGAEQYF. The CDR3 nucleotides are TGTGCCAGCAGCTTCGTAGCGGGAGTAGGTGCCGAGCAGTACTTC.

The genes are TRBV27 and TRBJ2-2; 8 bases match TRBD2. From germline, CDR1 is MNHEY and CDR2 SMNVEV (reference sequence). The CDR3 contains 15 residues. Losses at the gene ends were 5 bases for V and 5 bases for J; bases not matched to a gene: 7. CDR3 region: CASSTSGRFTGELFF. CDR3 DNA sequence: TGTGCCAGCAGTACAAGCGGGAGATTTACCGGGGAGCTGTTTTTT.

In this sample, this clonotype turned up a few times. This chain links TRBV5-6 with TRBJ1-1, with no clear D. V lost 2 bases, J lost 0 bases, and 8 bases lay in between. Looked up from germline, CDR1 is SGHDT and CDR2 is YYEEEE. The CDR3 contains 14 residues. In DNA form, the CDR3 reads TGTGCCAGCAGCTTTCCCGTTGTGAACACTGAAGCTTTCTTT. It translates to CASSFPVVNTEAFF.

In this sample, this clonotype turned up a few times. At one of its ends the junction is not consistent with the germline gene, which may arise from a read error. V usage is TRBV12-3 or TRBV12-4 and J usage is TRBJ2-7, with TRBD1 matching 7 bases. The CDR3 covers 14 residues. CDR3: CASSSDIANRGLNF. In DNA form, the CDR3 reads TGTGCCAGCAGTTCCGACATTGCCAACAGGGGTTTGAACTTC.

The CDR3 nucleotides are TGTGCCAGCAGCTTAGTTCACAATCAGCCCCAGCATTTT. It is translated as CASSLVHNQPQHF. The gene calls are TRBV7-2 and TRBJ1-5, with D unresolved. With 1 base removed from V and 3 bases from J, the gap between germline ends came to 4 bases. CDR1 is SGHTA and CDR2 is FQGNSA in the germline V gene. The CDR3 contains 13 residues.

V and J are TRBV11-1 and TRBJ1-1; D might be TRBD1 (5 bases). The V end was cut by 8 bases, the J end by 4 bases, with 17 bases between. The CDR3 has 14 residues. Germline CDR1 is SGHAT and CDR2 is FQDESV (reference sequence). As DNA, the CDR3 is TGTGCCAGCGGACCGGGACGGACGATCACTGAAGCTTTCTTT. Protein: CASGPGRTITEAFF.

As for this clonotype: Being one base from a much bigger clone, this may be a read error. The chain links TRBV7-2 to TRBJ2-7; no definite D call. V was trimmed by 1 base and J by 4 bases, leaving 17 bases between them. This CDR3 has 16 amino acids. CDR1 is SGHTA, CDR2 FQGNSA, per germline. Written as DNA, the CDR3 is TGTGCCAGCAGCTTAGATTGGACGCGGAGCCGATACGAGCAGTACTTC. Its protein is CASSLDWTRSRYEQYF.

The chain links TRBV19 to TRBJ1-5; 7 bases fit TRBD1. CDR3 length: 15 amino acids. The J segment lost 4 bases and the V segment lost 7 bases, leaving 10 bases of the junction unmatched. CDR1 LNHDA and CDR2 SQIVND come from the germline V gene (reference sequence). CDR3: CASMRGGRQNQPQHF. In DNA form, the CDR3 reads TGTGCCAGTATGCGAGGGGGCAGACAGAATCAGCCCCAGCATTTT.

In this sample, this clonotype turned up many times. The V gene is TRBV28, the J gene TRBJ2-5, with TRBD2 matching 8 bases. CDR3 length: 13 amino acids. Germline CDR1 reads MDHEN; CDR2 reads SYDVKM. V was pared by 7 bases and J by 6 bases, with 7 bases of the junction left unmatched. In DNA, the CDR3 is TGTGCCAGCACTCTCGGGGGGGAACAGACCCAGTACTTC. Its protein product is CASTLGGEQTQYF.

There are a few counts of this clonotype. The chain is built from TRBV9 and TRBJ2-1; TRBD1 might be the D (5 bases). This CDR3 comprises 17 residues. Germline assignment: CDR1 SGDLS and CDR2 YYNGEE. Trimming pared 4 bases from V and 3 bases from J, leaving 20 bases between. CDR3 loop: CASSSTIWGRGYNEQFF. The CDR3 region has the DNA TGTGCCAGCAGCTCTACAATCTGGGGCCGTGGCTACAATGAGCAGTTCTTC.

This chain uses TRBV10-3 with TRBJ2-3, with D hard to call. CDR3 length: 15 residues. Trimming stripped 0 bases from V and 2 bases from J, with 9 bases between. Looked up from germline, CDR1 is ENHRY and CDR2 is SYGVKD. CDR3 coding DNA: TGTGCCATCAGTGAGTCAGGTTTTTTCACAGATACGCAGTATTTT. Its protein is CAISESGFFTDTQYF.

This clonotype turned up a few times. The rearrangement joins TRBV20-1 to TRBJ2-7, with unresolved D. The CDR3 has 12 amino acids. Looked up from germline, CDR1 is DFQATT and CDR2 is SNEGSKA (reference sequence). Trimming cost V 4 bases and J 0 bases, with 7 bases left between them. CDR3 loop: CSAIPYSYEQYF. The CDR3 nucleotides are TGCAGTGCTATCCCCTACTCCTACGAGCAGTACTTC.

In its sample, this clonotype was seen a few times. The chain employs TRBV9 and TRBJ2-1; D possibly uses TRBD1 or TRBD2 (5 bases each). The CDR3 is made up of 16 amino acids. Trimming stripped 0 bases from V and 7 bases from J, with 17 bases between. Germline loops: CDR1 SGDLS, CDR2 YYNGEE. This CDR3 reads CASSVASGTAQNEQFF. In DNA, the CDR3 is TGTGCCAGCAGCGTAGCGTCCGGGACGGCACAGAATGAGCAGTTCTTC.